The present TCR beta chain was sequenced within a study of T cell responses to AZD1222 COVID-19 vaccine. Sequenced by immunoSEQ multiplex PCR; TCRdb stores in-frame clones only, minus some. The sample has about 180,000 clones; nearly 95% are singletons. Germline CDR1 LNHNV, CDR2 YYDKDF (reference sequence). The CDR3 is 12 amino acids. V was clipped by 5 bases and J by 7 bases, with 12 bases between them. This chain links TRBV15 with TRBJ2-7; D is ambiguous. The receptor's source is an adult who received the AZD1222 COVID-19 vaccine. The sample in question was peripheral blood, obtained 28 days after the second AZD1222 dose. In DNA, the CDR3 is TGTGCCACCAGCTATGGCATGGGTGAGCAGTACTTC. This sequence encodes CATSYGMGEQYF.